These T cell receptor beta chains were read from a single sample in a study of T-cell memory formation after mild COVID-19. TCRdb re-called the 5' RACE reads through MiXCR, storing one row per CDR3 protein. Counted here are 450,000 to 650,000 distinct CDR3 sequences, roughly 21% occurring once; the ten biggest clones make up about 8.7%. Sequenced: PBMCs or a T cell subset sorted from them (not recorded which). These receptors all stem from an adult woman who had mild COVID-19 (a few samples of this study predate the infection). Cell type and time point are not known. The CDR3 runs from the conserved cysteine through the conserved F or W. Fields, in order: CDR3 DNA, CDR3 protein, D gene, J gene, clone size, V gene. D genes are given only for firm matches. For some rows the clone size is stated as once, few or many, or as a class when expanded; others skip it.

TGTGCCAGCAGTTCCCGGGGGGGGGACTACGAGCAGTACTTC CASSSRGGDYEQYF TRBD2 TRBJ2-7 - TRBV6-6
TGTGCCAGCAGGAGACCTCGCGACCCGGGACTAGCGGGATTTGACTACAATGAGCAGTTCTTC CASRRPRDPGLAGFDYNEQFF TRBD2 TRBJ2-1 few TRBV12-3/TRBV12-4
TGTGCCAGCAGCTCTAGAGGAACAGGGGAGAACACTGAAGCTTTCTTT CASSSRGTGENTEAFF TRBD1 TRBJ1-1 few TRBV7-9
TGTGCCAGCGCTCCAACGGGAGGAGGAAATGAGCAGTTCTTC CASAPTGGGNEQFF TRBD2 TRBJ2-1 few TRBV7-9
TGTGCCAGCAGATACGGGTATCATGGCTACACCTTC CASRYGYHGYTF - TRBJ1-2 - TRBV5-6
TGTGCCAGCAGCTTAGGGCCCTTGGGGGCGATCCCAGATACGCAGTATTTT CASSLGPLGAIPDTQYF - TRBJ2-3 few TRBV7-2
TGCGCCAGCAGCTTTCCAGCGGGGGGCCGAGAGACCCAGTACTTC CASSFPAGGRETQYF TRBD2 TRBJ2-5 - TRBV5-1
TGTGCCACCAGTGACAACAGCTACGAGCAGTACTTC CATSDNSYEQYF - TRBJ2-7 many TRBV24-1
TGTGCCAGCAGCACGGGACTAGTCTTGAGTGAGCAGTTCTTC CASSTGLVLSEQFF TRBD2 TRBJ2-1 many TRBV7-9
TGTGCCAGCTCGTCCCCTGGGGCGGGACGGTACAATGAGCAGTTCTTC CASSSPGAGRYNEQFF - TRBJ2-1 - TRBV7-9
TGTGCCAGCAGACAGAGCGGGTTCTCCTACAATGAGCAGTTCTTC CASRQSGFSYNEQFF - TRBJ2-1 few TRBV7-2
TGTGCCAGCAGCGAGAGACAGGGGAAGAATCAGCCCCAGCATTTT CASSERQGKNQPQHF - TRBJ1-5 many TRBV21-1
TGTGCCAGCAGCCAGAGACAGCATAATTCACCCCTCCACTTT CASSQRQHNSPLHF - TRBJ1-6 - TRBV3-1
TGTGCCAGCAGTCCCGGGGTTGGTAACTATGGCTACACCTTC CASSPGVGNYGYTF - TRBJ1-2 few TRBV12-3/TRBV12-4
TGTGCCAGCAGTTACATGGCTAGCCGGCCAGAGACCCAGTACTTC CASSYMASRPETQYF - TRBJ2-5 few TRBV6-6
TGTGCCAGCAGCGGAAACAGGGAGGGGCAGCAGTACTTC CASSGNREGQQYF - TRBJ2-7 few TRBV7-2
TGTGCCAGCAGTTCGATAGGGGAGACCCAGTACTTC CASSSIGETQYF - TRBJ2-5 few TRBV27
TGCGCCAGCAGCTTGGAAAGGGGGGCGCCTGAAGCTTTCTTT CASSLERGAPEAFF - TRBJ1-1 few TRBV5-1
TGCGCCAGCCTCAGAGCGGGGAGCACAGATACGCAGTATTTT CASLRAGSTDTQYF TRBD2 TRBJ2-3 few TRBV5-1
TGTGCCAGCAGCTTACTTTCCGGGACGGGAGCCTACAATGAGCAGTTCTTC CASSLLSGTGAYNEQFF - TRBJ2-1 - TRBV7-6
TGTGCCAGCAGCCCGCCTAGCGTGGTATTGGGGGAGCAGTTCTTC CASSPPSVVLGEQFF - TRBJ2-1 - TRBV3-1
TGTGCCATCAGTCGACTAGTCTGGGGCTACGAGCAGTACTTC CAISRLVWGYEQYF - TRBJ2-7 few TRBV10-3
TGTGCCAGCAGCCCCCGGGCCTCGGTGGAAGAGACCCAGTACTTC CASSPRASVEETQYF - TRBJ2-5 - TRBV5-4
TGTGCCACCAGTGATAACAGGTTCCTCAATGAGCAGTTCTTC CATSDNRFLNEQFF - TRBJ2-1 few TRBV24-1
TGCGCCAGCAGCCAAGTAGGAGGGAATGAAGCTTTCTTT CASSQVGGNEAFF - TRBJ1-1 - TRBV4-1
TGTGCCACCACGGACAGGCAAACGCGTTATAGCAATCAGCCCCAGCATTTT CATTDRQTRYSNQPQHF TRBD1 TRBJ1-5 - TRBV19
TGCGCCAGCAGCTTCGATCCGGGACGGCCGCAGTATTTT CASSFDPGRPQYF - TRBJ2-3 few TRBV5-1